The clone carrying this T cell receptor (beta chain) was seen a handful of times. The data were obtained in a study of blood T cell repertoires in COVID-19. The overall study: COVID-19 samples, acute and convalescent, were from the United States, Italy and Spain. In each case, the material was cDNA or gDNA derived from T cells, B-cell-depleted T cells, or PBMCs.

Under the authors' procedure: Amplification with reference gene primers provided the estimates of nucleated cell counts. The table came from immunoSEQ multiplex PCR; TCRdb's copy has only in-frame clones and leaves some out. That table is the source of V, J and clone size, and D and trimming were worked out from the DNA. The sample has just over 90,000 clones; 85% to 90% are singletons. The CDR3 covers 15 residues. V was pared by 1 base and J by 2 bases, with 5 bases of the junction left unmatched. Germline V gene data show CDR1 as SGHDT and CDR2 as YYEEEE. The TCR was taken from a human donor with active COVID-19. The donor label of this sample is uncertain. The chain employs TRBV5-6 and TRBJ1-1, with TRBD1 matching over 7 bases. What was sequenced was peripheral blood. This chain's CDR3 is CASSLKGAQNTEAFF. CDR3 in DNA: TGTGCCAGCAGCTTGAAGGGGGCACAAAACACTGAAGCTTTCTTT.